The clone carrying this T cell receptor (beta chain) showed up just once. As yet, its antigen is unknown. This specimen belongs to a study of metastatic and nonmetastatic thyroid tumors. General study points: Reported TCR beta diversity, measured in blood and tumor, was significantly higher for malignant thyroid tumors than for benign nodules.

TCRdb re-processed the PCR reads through MiXCR. The sample has 15,000 or so clones, roughly 31% seen once; the top ten hold about 11%. Among the patients, none had received any treatment before thyroid surgery. The CDR3 runs to 14 residues. Trimming pared 3 bases from V and 4 bases from J, leaving 16 bases between. From germline, CDR1 is DFQATT and CDR2 SNEGSKA (reference sequence). Source material: blood. The clonotype originates from a female donor with papillary thyroid cancer or a benign thyroid nodule (not recorded which). Some clones in this sample may be carry-over from other donors' samples. The chain carries TRBV20-1 and TRBJ2-7; TRBD1 is a possible D gene (7 bases). This CDR3 is CSARGGQHPYEQYF. The CDR3 region has the DNA TGCAGTGCTAGGGGGGGACAGCACCCTTACGAGCAGTACTTC.